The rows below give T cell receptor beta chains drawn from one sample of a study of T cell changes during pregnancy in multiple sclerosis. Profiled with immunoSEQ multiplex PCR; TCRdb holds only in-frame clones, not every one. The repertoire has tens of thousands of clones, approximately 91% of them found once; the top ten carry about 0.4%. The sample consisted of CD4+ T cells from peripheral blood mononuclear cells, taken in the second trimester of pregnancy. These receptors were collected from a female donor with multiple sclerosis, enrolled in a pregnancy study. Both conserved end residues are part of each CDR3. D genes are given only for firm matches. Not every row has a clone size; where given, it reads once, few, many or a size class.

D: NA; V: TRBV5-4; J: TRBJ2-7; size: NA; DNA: TGTGCCAGCAGCCTACAACTAGTTAGCTCCTACGAGCAGTACTTC; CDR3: CASSLQLVSSYEQYF
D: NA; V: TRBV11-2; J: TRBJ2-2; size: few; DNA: TGTGCCAGCAGCTTAGTTTACGCGGCGCGTAGCACCGGGGAGCTGTTTTTT; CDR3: CASSLVYAARSTGELFF
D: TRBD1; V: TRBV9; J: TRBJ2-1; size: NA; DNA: TGTGCCAGCAGCGTCCAGGGGGTCAGTGAGCAGTTCTTC; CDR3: CASSVQGVSEQFF
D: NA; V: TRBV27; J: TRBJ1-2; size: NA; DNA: TGTGCCAGCAGTCGGTCCGGACAGTATGGCTACACCTTC; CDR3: CASSRSGQYGYTF
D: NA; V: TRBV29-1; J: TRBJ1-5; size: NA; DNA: TGCAGCGCTAGCGCGGGCGCGAATCAGCCCCAGCATTTT; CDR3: CSASAGANQPQHF
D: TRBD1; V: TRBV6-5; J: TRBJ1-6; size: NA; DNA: TGTGCCAGCAGTCTAGGACAGGGAGATTCACCCCTCCACTTT; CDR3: CASSLGQGDSPLHF
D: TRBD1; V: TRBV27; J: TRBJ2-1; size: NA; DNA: TGTGCCAGCAGCCAAGGGGGCTGGGGCGAGCAGTTCTTC; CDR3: CASSQGGWGEQFF
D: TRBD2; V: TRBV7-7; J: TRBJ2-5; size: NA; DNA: TGTGCCAGCAGCTCGACTAGCGGGAGCCAAGAGACCCAGTACTTC; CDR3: CASSSTSGSQETQYF
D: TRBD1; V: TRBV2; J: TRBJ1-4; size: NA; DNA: TGTGCCAGCAGACTGACCGGGACAGGGAGTGAAAAACTGTTTTTT; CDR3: CASRLTGTGSEKLFF
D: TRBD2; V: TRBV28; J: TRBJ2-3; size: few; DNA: TGTGCCAGCAGTACTCCCCTCGGACTAGCGGACACAGATACGCAGTATTTT; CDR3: CASSTPLGLADTDTQYF
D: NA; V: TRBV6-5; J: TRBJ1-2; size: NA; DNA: TGTGCCAGCAGTTACTCCGAGGAACTAAACTATGGCTACACCTTC; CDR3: CASSYSEELNYGYTF
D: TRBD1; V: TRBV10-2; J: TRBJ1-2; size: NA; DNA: TGCGCCAGTCTCGATTCAGGGGGAAGCTATGGCTACACCTTC; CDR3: CASLDSGGSYGYTF
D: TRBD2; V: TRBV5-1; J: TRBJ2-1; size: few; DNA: TGCGCCAGCCGTCCGGGACTAGCGGGGGGCGCGCAGTTCTTC; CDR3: CASRPGLAGGAQFF
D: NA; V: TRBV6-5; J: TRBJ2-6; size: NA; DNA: TGTGCCAGCAGTTCGCGGAGCTCTGGGGCCAACGTCCTGACTTTC; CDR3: CASSSRSSGANVLTF
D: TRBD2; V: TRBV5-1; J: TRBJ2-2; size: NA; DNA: TGCGCCAGCAGCGGACTAGCGGGAGCTAACACCGGGGAGCTGTTTTTT; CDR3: CASSGLAGANTGELFF
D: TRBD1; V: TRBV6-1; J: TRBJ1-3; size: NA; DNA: TGTGCCAGCAGTGAGCAACAGGGGCTCTCTGGAAACACCATATATTTT; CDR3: CASSEQQGLSGNTIYF
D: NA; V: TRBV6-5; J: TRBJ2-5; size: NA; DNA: TGTGCCAGCAGATCCTCGGGCCAAGAGACCCAGTACTTC; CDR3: CASRSSGQETQYF
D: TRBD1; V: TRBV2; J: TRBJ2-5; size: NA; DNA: TGTGCCGGGACAGAAGGGGGAGAGACCCAGTACTTC; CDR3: CAGTEGGETQYF
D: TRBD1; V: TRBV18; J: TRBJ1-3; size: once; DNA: TGTGCCAGCTCAAGACCCGGGACAGGAGGCTCTGGAAACACCATATATTTT; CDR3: CASSRPGTGGSGNTIYF
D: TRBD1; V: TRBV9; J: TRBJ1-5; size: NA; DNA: TGTGCCAGCAGCCATACAGGGGATGGAGATCAGCCCCAGCATTTT; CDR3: CASSHTGDGDQPQHF
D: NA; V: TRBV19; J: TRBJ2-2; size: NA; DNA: TGTGCCAGTAGTATAGTCGGAGGGAACACCGGGGAGCTGTTTTTT; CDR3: CASSIVGGNTGELFF
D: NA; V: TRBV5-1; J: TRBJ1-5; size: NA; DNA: TGCGCCAGCAGCTTCCGGGGGGGTAATCAGCCCCAGCATTTT; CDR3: CASSFRGGNQPQHF
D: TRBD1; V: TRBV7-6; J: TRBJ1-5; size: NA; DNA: TGTGCCAGCAGCCCCCAGACAGGGTTTTTCCAGCCCCAGCATTTT; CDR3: CASSPQTGFFQPQHF
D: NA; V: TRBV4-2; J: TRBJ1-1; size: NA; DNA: TGTGCCAGCAGCCAAGAGAAAGGGGCCCGTACTGAAGCTTTCTTT; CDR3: CASSQEKGARTEAFF
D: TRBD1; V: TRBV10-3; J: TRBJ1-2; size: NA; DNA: TGTGCCATCACCCTTGACAGGGTAGCTAACTATGGCTACACCTTC; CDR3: CAITLDRVANYGYTF
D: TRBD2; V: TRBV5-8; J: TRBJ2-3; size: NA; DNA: TGTGCCAGCAGCTTAGGGAGTAGCGGGAGCACAGATACGCAGTATTTT; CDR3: CASSLGSSGSTDTQYF
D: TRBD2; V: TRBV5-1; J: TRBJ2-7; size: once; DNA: TGCGCCAGCAGAAGAGCGGGAGGCGAAAGCGAGCAGTACTTC; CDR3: CASRRAGGESEQYF
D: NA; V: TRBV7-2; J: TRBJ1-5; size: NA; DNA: TGTGCCAGCAGCTTAGTTACAAATAGCAATCAGCCCCAGCATTTT; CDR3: CASSLVTNSNQPQHF